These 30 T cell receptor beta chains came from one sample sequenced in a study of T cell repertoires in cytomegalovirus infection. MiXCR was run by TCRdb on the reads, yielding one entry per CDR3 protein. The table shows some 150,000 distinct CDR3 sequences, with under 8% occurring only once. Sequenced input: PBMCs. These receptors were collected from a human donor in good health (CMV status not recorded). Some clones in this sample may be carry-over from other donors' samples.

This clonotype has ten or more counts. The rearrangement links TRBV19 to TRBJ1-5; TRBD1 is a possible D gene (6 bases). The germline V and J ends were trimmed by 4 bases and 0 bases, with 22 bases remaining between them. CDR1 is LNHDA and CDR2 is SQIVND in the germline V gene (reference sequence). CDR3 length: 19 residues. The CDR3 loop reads CASSTVDGQILNSNQPQHF. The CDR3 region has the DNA TGTGCCAGTAGTACGGTTGACGGACAGATCCTTAATAGCAATCAGCCCCAGCATTTT. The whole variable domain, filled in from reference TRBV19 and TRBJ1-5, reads DGGITQSPKYLFRKEGQNVTLSCEQNLNHDAMYWYRQDPGQGLRLIYYSQIVNDFQKGDIAEGYSVSREKKESFPLTVTSAQKNPTAFYLCASSTVDGQILNSNQPQHFGDGTRLSIL.

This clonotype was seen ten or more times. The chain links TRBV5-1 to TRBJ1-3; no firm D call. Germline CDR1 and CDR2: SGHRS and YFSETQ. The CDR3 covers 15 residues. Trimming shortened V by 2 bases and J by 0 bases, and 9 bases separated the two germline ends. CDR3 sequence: CASSLEGSSGNTIYF. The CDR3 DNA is TGCGCCAGCAGCTTAGAGGGTTCCTCTGGAAACACCATATATTTT.

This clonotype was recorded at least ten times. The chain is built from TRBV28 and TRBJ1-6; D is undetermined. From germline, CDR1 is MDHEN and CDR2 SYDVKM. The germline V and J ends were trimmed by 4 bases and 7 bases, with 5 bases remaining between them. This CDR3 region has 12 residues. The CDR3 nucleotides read TGTGCCAGCAGTTCTGGGAATTCACCCCTCCACTTT. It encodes CASSSGNSPLHF. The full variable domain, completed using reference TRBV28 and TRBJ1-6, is DVKVTQSSRYLVKRTGEKVFLECVQDMDHENMFWYRQDPGLGLRLIYFSYDVKMKEKGDIPEGYSVSREKKERFSLILESASTNQTSMYLCASSSGNSPLHFGNGTRLTVT.

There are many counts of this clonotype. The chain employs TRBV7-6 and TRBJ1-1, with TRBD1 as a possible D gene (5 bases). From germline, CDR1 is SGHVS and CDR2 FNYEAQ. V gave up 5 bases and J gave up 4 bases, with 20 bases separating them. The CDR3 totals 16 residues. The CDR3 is CASSAGPQERGTEAFF. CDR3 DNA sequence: TGTGCCAGCAGCGCCGGACCTCAAGAAAGGGGCACTGAAGCTTTCTTT.

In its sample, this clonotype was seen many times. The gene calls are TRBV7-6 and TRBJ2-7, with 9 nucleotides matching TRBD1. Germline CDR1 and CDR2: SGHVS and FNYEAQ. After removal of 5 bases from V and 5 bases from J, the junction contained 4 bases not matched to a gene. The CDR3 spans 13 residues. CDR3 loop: CASSRTGVHEQYF. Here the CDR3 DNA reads TGTGCCAGCAGCCGGACAGGGGTCCACGAGCAGTACTTC.

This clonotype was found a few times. The DNA for the CDR3 is TGTGCCAGCAGTTACTCATCGAGGGAGACCCAGTACTTC. This gives the protein CASSYSSRETQYF. The chain couples TRBV6-6 to TRBJ2-5; D is unresolved. This CDR3 spans 13 amino acids. Trimming took 0 bases from V and 5 from J, leaving 7 bases between them. Per the germline V gene, CDR1 is MNHNY and CDR2 is SVGAGI (reference sequence).

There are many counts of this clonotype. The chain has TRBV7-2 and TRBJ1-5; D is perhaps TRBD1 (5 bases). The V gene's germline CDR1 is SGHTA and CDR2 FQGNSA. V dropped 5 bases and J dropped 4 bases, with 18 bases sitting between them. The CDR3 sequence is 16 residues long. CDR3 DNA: TGTGCCAGCAGCCCCGCGGCAGGGACCCTAAATCAGCCCCAGCATTTT. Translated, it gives CASSPAAGTLNQPQHF.

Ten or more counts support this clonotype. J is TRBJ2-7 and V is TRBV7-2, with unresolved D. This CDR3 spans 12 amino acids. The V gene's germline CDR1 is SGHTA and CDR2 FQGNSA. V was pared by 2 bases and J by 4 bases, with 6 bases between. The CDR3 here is CASSLRFYEQYF. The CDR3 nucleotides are TGTGCCAGCAGCTTAAGATTTTACGAGCAGTACTTC. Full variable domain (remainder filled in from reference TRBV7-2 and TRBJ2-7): GAGVSQSPSNKVTEKGKDVELRCDPISGHTALYWYRQSLGQGLEFLIYFQGNSAPDKSGLPSDRFSAERTGGSVSTLTIQRTQQEDSAVYLCASSLRFYEQYFGPGTRLTVT.

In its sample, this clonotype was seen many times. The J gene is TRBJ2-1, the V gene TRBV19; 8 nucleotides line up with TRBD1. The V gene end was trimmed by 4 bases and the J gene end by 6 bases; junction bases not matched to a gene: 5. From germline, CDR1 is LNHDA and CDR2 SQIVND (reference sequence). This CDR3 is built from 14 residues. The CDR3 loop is CASSNQGARNEQFF. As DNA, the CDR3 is TGTGCCAGTAGTAACCAGGGGGCGCGCAATGAGCAGTTCTTC.

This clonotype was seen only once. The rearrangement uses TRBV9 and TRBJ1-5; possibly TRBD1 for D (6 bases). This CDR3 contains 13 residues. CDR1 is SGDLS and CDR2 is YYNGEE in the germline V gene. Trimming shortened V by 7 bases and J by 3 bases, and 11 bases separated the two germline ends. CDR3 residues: CASGGGYNQPQHF. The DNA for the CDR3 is TGTGCCAGCGGAGGGGGGTACAATCAGCCCCAGCATTTT. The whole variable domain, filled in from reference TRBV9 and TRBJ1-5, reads DSGVTQTPKHLITATGQRVTLRCSPRSGDLSVYWYQQSLDQGLQFLIQYYNGEERAKGNILERFSAQQFPDLHSELNLSSLELGDSALYFCASGGGYNQPQHFGDGTRLSIL.

CDR3 bases: TGTGCCACCAGCAGCTTAAGGACAGGGCTTTACGAGCAGTACTTC. Translating gives CATSSLRTGLYEQYF. The chain joins TRBV15 to TRBJ2-7; TRBD1 matches at 8 bases. The CDR3 has 15 amino acids. Germline V lookup: CDR1 LNHNV, CDR2 YYDKDF (reference sequence). The junction had 8 bases not matched to a gene; V was cut back by 3 bases and J by 4 bases.

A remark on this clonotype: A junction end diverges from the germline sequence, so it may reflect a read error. The CDR3 DNA follows: TGTGCCTGGAGTGTAAGAGGGGCTGCCGGGGGGCTGTTTTTT. It specifies CAWSVRGAAGGLFF. The gene calls are TRBV30 and TRBJ2-2, with TRBD2 as a possible D gene (6 bases). This CDR3 is 14 amino acids long. CDR1 GTSNPN and CDR2 SVGIG come from the germline V gene (reference sequence). The full variable domain, rest sourced from reference TRBV30 and TRBJ2-2, is SQTIHQWPATLVQPVGSPLSLECTVEGTSNPNLYWYRQAAGRGLQLLFYSVGIGQISSEVPQNLSASRPQDRQFILSSKKLLLSDSGFYLCAWSVRGAAGGLFFGEGSRLTVL.

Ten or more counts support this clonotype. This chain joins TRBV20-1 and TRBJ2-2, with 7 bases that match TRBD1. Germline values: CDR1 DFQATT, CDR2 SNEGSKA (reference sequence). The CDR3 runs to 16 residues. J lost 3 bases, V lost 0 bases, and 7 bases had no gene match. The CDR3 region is CSAREPHRGDTGELFF. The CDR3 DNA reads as TGCAGTGCTAGAGAGCCTCACAGGGGCGACACCGGGGAGCTGTTTTTT.

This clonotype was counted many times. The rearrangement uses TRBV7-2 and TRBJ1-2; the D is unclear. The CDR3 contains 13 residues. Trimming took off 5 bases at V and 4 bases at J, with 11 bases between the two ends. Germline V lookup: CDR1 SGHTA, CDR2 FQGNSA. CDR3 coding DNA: TGTGCCAGCAGCCCGACATGGGGCTATGGCTACACCTTC. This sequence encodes CASSPTWGYGYTF.

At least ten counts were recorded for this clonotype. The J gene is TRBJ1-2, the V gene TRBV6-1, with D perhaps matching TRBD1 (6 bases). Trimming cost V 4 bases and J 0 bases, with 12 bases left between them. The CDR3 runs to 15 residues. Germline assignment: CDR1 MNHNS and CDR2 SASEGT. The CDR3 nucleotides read TGTGCCAGCAGTGCCTACAGGGACTCTAACTATGGCTACACCTTC. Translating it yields CASSAYRDSNYGYTF.

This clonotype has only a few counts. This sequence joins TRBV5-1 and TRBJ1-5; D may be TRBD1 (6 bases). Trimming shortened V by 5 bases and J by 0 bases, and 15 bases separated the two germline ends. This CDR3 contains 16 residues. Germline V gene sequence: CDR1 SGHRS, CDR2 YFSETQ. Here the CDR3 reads CASSPLGGLSNQPQHF. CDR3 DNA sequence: TGCGCCAGCAGTCCACTGGGGGGCCTTAGCAATCAGCCCCAGCATTTT.

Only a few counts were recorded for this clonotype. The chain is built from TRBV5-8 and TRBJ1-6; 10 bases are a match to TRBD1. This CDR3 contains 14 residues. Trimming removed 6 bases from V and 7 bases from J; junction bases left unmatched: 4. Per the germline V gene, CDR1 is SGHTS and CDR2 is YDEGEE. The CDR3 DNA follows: TGTGCCAGCAAGGACAGGGGGTCAAATTCACCCCTCCACTTT. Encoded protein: CASKDRGSNSPLHF.

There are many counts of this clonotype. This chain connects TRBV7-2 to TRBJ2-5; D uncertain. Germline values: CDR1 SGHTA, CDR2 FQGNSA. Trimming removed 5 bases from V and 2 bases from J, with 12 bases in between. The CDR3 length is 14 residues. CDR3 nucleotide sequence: TGTGCCAGCAGCCTACTGGGTGGGCAAGAGACCCAGTACTTC. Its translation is CASSLLGGQETQYF.

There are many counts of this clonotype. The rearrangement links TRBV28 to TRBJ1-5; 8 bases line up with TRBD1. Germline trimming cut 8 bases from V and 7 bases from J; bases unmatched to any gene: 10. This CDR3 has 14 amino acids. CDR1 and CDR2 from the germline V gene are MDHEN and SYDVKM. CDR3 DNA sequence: TGTGCCAGCTGGACAGGGTTATCTTTGCAGCCCCAGCATTTT. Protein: CASWTGLSLQPQHF.

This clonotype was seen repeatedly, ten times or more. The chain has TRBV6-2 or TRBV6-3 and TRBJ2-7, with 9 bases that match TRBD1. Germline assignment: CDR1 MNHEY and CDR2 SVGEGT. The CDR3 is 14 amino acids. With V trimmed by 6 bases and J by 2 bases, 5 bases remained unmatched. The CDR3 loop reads CASRRDRGTYEQYF. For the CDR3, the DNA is TGTGCCAGCAGAAGAGACAGGGGGACCTACGAGCAGTACTTC.

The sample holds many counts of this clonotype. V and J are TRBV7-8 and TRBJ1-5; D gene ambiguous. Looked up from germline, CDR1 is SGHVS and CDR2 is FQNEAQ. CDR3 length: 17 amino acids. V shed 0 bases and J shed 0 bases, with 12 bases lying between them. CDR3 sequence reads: CASSLARVKDSNQPQHF. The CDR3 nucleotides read TGTGCCAGCAGCTTAGCGAGGGTAAAGGATAGCAATCAGCCCCAGCATTTT.

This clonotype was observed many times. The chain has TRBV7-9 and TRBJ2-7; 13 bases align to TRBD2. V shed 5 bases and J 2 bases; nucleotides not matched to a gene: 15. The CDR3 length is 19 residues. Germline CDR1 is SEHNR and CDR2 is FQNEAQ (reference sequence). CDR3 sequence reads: CASSPAGLRLAGGTYEQYF. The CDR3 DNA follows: TGTGCCAGCAGCCCCGCCGGATTAAGACTAGCGGGGGGAACCTACGAGCAGTACTTC.

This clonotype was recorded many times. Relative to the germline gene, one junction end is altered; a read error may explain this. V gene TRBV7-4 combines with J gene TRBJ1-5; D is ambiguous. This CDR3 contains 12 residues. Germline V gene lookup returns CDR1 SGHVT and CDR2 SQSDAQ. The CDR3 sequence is CASSLYGQAQHF. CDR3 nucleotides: TGTGCCAGCAGCTTATATGGTCAGGCCCAGCATTTT.

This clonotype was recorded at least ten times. For the CDR3, the DNA is TGTGCCAGCAGTGAAACAGCCGGCGTTGAAAAACTGTTTTTT. Protein: CASSETAGVEKLFF. The chain uses TRBV6-1 and TRBJ1-4; D unresolved. Trimming pared 2 bases from V and 7 bases from J, leaving 11 bases between. Germline V gene lookup returns CDR1 MNHNS and CDR2 SASEGT. The CDR3 runs to 14 residues.

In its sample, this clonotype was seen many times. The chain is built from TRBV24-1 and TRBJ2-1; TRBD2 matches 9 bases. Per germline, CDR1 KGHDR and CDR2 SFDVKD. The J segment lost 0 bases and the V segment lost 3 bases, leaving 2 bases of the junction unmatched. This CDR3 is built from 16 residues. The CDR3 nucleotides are TGTGCCACCAGTGATGATAGCGGGAGCTCCTACAATGAGCAGTTCTTC. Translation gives CATSDDSGSSYNEQFF.

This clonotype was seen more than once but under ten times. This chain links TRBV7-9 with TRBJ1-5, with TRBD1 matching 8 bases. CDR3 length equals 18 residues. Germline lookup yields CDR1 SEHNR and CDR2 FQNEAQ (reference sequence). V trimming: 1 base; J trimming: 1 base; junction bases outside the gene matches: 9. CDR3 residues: CASSLGTGFLGSNQPQHF. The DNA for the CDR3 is TGTGCCAGCAGCTTAGGGACAGGGTTCTTGGGGAGCAATCAGCCCCAGCATTTT.

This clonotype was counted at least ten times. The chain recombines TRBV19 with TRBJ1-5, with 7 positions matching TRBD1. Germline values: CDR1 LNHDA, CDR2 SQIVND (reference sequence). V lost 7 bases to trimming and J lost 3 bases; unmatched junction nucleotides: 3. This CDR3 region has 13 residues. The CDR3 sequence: CASTTGNNQPQHF. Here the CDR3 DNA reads TGTGCCAGTACGACAGGGAACAATCAGCCCCAGCATTTT.

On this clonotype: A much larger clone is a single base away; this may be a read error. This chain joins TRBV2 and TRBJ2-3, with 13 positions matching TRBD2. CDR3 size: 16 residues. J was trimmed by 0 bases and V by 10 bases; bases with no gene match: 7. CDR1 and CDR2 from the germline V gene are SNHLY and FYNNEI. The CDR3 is CANTGTSGASTDTQYF. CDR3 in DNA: TGTGCCAACACCGGGACTAGCGGGGCTAGCACAGATACGCAGTATTTT.

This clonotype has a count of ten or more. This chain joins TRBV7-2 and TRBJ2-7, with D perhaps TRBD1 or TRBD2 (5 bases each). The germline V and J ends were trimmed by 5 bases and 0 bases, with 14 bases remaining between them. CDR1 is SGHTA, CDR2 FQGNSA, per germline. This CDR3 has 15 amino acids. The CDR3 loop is CASSPGRLISYEQYF. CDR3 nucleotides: TGTGCCAGCAGCCCGGGACGGTTGATCTCCTACGAGCAGTACTTC.

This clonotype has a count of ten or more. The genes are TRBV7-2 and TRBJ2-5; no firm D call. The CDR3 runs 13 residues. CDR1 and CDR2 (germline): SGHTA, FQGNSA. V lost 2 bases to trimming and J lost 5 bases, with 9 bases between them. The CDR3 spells CASSLSAPETQYF. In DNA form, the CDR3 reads TGTGCCAGCAGCTTATCGGCCCCGGAGACCCAGTACTTC.